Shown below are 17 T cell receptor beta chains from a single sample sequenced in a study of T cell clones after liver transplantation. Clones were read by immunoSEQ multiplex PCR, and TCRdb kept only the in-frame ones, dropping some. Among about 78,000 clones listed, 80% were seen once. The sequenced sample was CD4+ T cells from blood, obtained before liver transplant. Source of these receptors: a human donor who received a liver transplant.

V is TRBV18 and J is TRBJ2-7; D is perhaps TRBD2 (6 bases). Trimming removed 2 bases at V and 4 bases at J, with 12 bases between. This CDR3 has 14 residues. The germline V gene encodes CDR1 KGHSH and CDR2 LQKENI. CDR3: CASSPTGVPYEQYF. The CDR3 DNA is TGTGCCAGCTCACCAACGGGAGTTCCTTACGAGCAGTACTTC.

The DNA for the CDR3 is TGTGCCATCCGGACAGACACAGGGGAAAAACTGTTTTTT. Translation: CAIRTDTGEKLFF. The V call is TRBV6-1, the J call TRBJ1-4; D possibly corresponds to TRBD1 (6 bases). Trimming removed 10 bases from V and 8 bases from J, with 17 bases in between. CDR1 MNHNS and CDR2 SASEGT come from the germline V gene. This CDR3 is 13 amino acids long.

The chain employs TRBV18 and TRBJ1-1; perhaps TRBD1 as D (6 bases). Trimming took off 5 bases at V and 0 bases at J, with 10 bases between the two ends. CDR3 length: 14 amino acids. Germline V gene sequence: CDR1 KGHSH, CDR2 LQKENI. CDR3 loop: CASSGQSLNTEAFF. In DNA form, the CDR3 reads TGTGCCAGCTCAGGACAGAGTTTGAACACTGAAGCTTTCTTT.

CDR3 sequence reads: CASSKDRGTEAFF. The DNA of the CDR3 is TGTGCCAGCAGTAAGGACAGGGGGACTGAAGCTTTCTTT. The chain carries TRBV7-2 and TRBJ1-1, with 10 nucleotides matching TRBD1. Germline trimming cut 6 bases from V and 5 bases from J; bases unmatched to any gene: 3. The CDR3 length is 13 residues. CDR1 is SGHTA, CDR2 FQGNSA, per germline.

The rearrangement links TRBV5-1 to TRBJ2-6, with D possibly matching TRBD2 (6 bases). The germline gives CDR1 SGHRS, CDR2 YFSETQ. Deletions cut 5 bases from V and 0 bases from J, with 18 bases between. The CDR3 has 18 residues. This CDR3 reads CASRYEGTFISGANVLTF. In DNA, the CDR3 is TGCGCCAGCAGGTATGAGGGGACTTTTATCTCTGGGGCCAACGTCCTGACTTTC.

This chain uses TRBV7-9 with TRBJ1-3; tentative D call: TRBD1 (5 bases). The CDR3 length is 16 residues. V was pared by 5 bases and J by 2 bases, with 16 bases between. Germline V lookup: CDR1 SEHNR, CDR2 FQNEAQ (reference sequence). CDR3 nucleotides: TGTGCCAGCAGCCCAAAGACAGCCGATCCTGGAAACACCATATATTTT. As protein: CASSPKTADPGNTIYF.

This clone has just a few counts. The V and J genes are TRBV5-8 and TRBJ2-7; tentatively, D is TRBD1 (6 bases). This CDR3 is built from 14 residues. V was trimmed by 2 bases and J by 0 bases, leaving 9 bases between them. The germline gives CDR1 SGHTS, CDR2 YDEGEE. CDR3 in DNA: TGTGCCAGCAGCTTACTGGACAGCTCCTACGAGCAGTACTTC. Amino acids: CASSLLDSSYEQYF.

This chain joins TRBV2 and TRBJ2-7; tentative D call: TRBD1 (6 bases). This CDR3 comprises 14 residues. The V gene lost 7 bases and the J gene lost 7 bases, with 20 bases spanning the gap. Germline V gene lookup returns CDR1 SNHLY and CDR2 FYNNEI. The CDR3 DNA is TGTGCCAGCATGGATCGGACAGCCTACGATGAGCAGTACTTC. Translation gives CASMDRTAYDEQYF. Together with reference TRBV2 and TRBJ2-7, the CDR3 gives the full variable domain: EPEVTQTPSHQVTQMGQEVILRCVPISNHLYFYWYRQILGQKVEFLVSFYNNEISEKSEIFDDQFSVERPDGSNFTLKIRSTKLEDSAMYFCASMDRTAYDEQYFGPGTRLTVT.

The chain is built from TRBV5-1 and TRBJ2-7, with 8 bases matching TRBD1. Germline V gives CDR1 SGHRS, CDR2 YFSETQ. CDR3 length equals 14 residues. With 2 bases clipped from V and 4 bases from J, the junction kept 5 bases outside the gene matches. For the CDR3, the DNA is TGCGCCAGCAGCTTCGGACAGGGAATTTACGAGCAGTACTTC. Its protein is CASSFGQGIYEQYF.

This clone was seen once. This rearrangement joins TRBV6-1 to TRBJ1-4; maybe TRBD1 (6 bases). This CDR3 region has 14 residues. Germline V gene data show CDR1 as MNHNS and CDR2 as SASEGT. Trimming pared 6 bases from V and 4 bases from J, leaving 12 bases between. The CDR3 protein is CASSPTGYNEKLFF. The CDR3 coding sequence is TGTGCCAGCAGCCCGACAGGCTATAATGAAAAACTGTTTTTT.

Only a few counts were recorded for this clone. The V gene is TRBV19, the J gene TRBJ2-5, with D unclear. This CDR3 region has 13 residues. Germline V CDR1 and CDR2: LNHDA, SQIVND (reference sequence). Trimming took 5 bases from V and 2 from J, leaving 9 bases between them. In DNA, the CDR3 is TGTGCCAGTAGTTTGAGGCCGCAAGAGACCCAGTACTTC. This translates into CASSLRPQETQYF.

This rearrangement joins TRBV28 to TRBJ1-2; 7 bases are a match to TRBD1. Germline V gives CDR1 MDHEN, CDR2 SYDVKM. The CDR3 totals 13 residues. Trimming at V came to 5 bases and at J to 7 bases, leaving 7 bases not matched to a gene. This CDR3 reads CASSRLGQPGYTF. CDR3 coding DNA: TGTGCCAGCAGTCGCCTGGGACAGCCTGGCTACACCTTC.

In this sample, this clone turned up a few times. CDR3 amino acids: CASSVTQETTGELFF. The CDR3 DNA is TGTGCCAGCTCCGTAACTCAGGAAACGACCGGGGAGCTGTTTTTT. V and J are TRBV18 and TRBJ2-2; no clear D. CDR1 and CDR2 from the germline V gene are KGHSH and LQKENI. The CDR3 runs to 15 residues. Trimming removed 6 bases from V and 5 bases from J, with 16 bases in between.

The CDR3 region has the DNA TGTGCCAGCAGTGTTCCGGGACTCTATGAGCAGTTCTTC. Its translation is CASSVPGLYEQFF. J is TRBJ2-1 and V is TRBV25-1; possible D gene TRBD2, 6 bases. V was shortened by 4 bases and J by 8 bases, with 12 bases between the two germline ends. Germline V CDR1 and CDR2: MGHDK, SYGVNS. The CDR3 contains 13 residues.

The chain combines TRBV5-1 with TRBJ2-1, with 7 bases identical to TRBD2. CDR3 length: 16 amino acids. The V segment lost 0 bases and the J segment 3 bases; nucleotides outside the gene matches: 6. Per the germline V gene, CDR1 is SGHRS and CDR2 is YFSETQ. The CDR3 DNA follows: TGCGCCAGCAGCTTGGGTCCAGCGGGGATCTACAATGAGCAGTTCTTC. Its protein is CASSLGPAGIYNEQFF.

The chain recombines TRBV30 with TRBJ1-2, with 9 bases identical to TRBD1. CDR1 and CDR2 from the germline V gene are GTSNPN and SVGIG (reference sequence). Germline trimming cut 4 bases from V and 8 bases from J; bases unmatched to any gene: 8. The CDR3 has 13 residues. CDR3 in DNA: TGTGCCTGGAATCTGGGGACAGGGAGGGGCTACACCTTC. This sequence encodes CAWNLGTGRGYTF.

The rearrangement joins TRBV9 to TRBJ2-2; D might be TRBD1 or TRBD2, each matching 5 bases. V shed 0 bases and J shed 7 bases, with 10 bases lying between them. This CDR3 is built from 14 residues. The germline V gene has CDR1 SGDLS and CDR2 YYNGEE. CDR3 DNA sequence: TGTGCCAGCAGCGTAGGGGCAGGGAGCGGGGAGCTGTTTTTT. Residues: CASSVGAGSGELFF.